This T cell receptor (beta chain) originates from a study of vaccination and CD4 T cells after COVID-19. Study-level background: The cells in question were stimulated using overlapping spike peptides derived from SARS-CoV-2, HCoV-NL63, HCoV-OC43 and HCoV-229E.

In regard to this clonotype: Antigen unknown.

Treatment given: 10-day PBMC culture with coronavirus spike peptide pools or control peptides (ViraFEST assay). From germline, CDR1 is SGHAT and CDR2 FQNNGV. The CDR3 spans 17 residues. J lost 2 bases, V lost 5 bases, and 8 bases had no gene match. With the Oncomine TCR Beta short-read assay, DNA from cultured CD4+ T cells was sequenced. TCRdb re-called the PCR reads through MiXCR, storing one row per CDR3 protein. Of approximately 23,000 distinct CDR3 sequences listed, approximately 32% are singletons. The clonotype comes from a human donor with COVID-19. Sequencing was performed on cultured CD4+ T cells from blood. The rearrangement links TRBV11-2 to TRBJ2-1, with 11 nucleotides matching TRBD1. The CDR3: CASSPRGDRGTYNEQFF. The CDR3 DNA follows: TGTGCCAGCAGCCCTAGGGGGGACAGGGGGACCTACAATGAGCAGTTCTTC.